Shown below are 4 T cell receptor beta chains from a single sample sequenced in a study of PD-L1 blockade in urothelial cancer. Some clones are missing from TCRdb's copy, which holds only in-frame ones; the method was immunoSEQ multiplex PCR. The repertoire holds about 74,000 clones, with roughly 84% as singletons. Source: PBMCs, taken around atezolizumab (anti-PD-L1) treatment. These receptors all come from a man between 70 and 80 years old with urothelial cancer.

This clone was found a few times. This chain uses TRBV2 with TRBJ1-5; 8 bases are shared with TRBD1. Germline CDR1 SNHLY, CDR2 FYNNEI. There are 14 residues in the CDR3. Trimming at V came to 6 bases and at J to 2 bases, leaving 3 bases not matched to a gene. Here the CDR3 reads CASRDRVGNQPQHF. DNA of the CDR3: TGTGCCAGCAGGGACAGGGTCGGCAATCAGCCCCAGCATTTT.

In DNA form, the CDR3 reads TGTGCCAGTAGGAAGGAGTACAATGAGCAGTTCTTC. Residues: CASRKEYNEQFF. The chain recombines TRBV19 with TRBJ2-1; D unclear. Trimming left V 6 bases short and J 4 bases short, with 7 bases between. The CDR3 contains 12 residues. Germline assignment: CDR1 LNHDA and CDR2 SQIVND (reference sequence).

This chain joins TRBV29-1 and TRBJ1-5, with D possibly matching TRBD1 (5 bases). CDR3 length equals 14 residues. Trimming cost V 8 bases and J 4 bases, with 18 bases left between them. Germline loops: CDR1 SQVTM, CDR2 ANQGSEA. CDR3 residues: CSYSTTGENQPQHF. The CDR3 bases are TGCAGCTATTCAACGACGGGGGAAAATCAGCCCCAGCATTTT.

CDR3 residues: CARAQPGHPGNQPQHF. The DNA for the CDR3 is TGCGCCAGGGCTCAACCGGGACACCCCGGGAATCAGCCCCAGCATTTT. This chain uses TRBV4-1 with TRBJ1-5; D is perhaps TRBD1 (6 bases). The CDR3 spans 16 residues. Trimming took 9 bases from V and 4 from J, leaving 22 bases between them. Germline lookup yields CDR1 MGHRA and CDR2 YSYEKL.